The sequence of this T cell receptor beta chain was determined in a study of blood T cell repertoires in COVID-19. Study overall: Spain, Italy and the United States supplied samples that represented acute and convalescent COVID-19.

Data came from immunoSEQ multiplex PCR; TCRdb stores just in-frame clones and leaves some out. The sample has about 180,000 clones, 84% seen once; the top ten hold 13% to 15%. In assigning cohorts, the study relied on participant-reported clinical history. There are 16 residues in the CDR3. Germline assignment: CDR1 MNHNY and CDR2 SVGAGI (reference sequence). V shed 0 bases, J shed 6 bases, and the junction held 6 bases outside the gene matches. Sequencing input: PBMCs or T cells enriched from blood (not recorded which). This TCR derives from a man in his forties or fifties who had recovered from COVID-19. V usage is TRBV6-6 and J usage is TRBJ2-1; TRBD2 aligns across 9 bases. The CDR3 protein is CASSYSAGGRGNEQFF. The DNA for the CDR3 is TGTGCCAGCAGTTACTCCGCGGGGGGGCGGGGCAATGAGCAGTTCTTC.